The present T cell receptor beta chain was sequenced within a study of blood T cell repertoires in COVID-19. Overall study: The United States, Italy and Spain were the sources of the acute and convalescent COVID-19 samples. From T cells, B-cell-depleted T cells, or PBMCs came the material, which was cDNA or gDNA.

Clones were read by immunoSEQ multiplex PCR, and TCRdb kept only the in-frame ones, dropping some. In the table there are 150,000 to 200,000 clones, roughly 80% of which are singletons. CDR3 length: 16 residues. Germline CDR1 and CDR2: SQVTM and ANQGSEA. Trimming removed 6 bases from V and 8 bases from J; junction bases left unmatched: 13. This TCR came from a man aged 55 to 69 with active or convalescent COVID-19. The V gene is TRBV29-1, the J gene TRBJ2-1; 13 positions match TRBD2. The sequenced sample consisted of peripheral blood. The CDR3 DNA reads as TGCAGCGTGGACAGGACTAGCGGGAGCTTTATGGATGAGCAGTTCTTC. It is translated as CSVDRTSGSFMDEQFF.